These 16 T cell receptor beta chains came from one sample sequenced in a study of OX40 agonist ivuxolimab in advanced cancers. TCRdb's table, derived via immunoSEQ multiplex PCR, lists solely in-frame clones and lacks some. The table has 90,000 to 120,000 clones, about nine tenths seen once; the top ten hold 0.31%. The material sequenced was CD4+ or CD8+ T cells sorted from blood, taken in a trial of the OX40 agonist ivuxolimab. These receptors all come from an adult with an advanced solid tumor such as melanoma, head and neck, liver or kidney cancer.

This clone was seen only once. The V and J genes are TRBV2 and TRBJ2-7; no definite D call. The germline V gene has CDR1 SNHLY and CDR2 FYNNEI. The CDR3 is 13 amino acids. V lost 8 bases, J lost 3 bases, and 14 bases lay in between. DNA of the CDR3: TGTGCCAGCGCTCAGGACGCTAACTACGAGCAGTACTTC. Its translation is CASAQDANYEQYF.

This clone was found once. This chain connects TRBV5-1 to TRBJ2-7; 10 positions agree with TRBD2. The CDR3 is 16 amino acids. Germline V gene data show CDR1 as SGHRS and CDR2 as YFSETQ. With 0 bases clipped from V and 4 bases from J, the junction kept 7 bases outside the gene matches. The CDR3 spells CASSLAASGSVYEQYF. In DNA form, the CDR3 reads TGCGCCAGCAGCTTGGCGGCTAGCGGGAGTGTTTACGAGCAGTACTTC.

V gene TRBV19 combines with J gene TRBJ1-5; D not resolved. The CDR3 covers 13 residues. Trimming removed 4 bases from V and 0 bases from J, with 4 bases in between. Germline-derived CDR1 and CDR2 are LNHDA and SQIVND (reference sequence). The CDR3 bases are TGTGCCAGTAGTAGCACTAGCAATCAGCCCCAGCATTTT. As protein: CASSSTSNQPQHF.

V and J are TRBV30 and TRBJ2-3, with 11 bases that match TRBD2. V dropped 4 bases and J dropped 3; count of bases not matched to a gene: 6. This CDR3 is built from 15 residues. Per germline, CDR1 GTSNPN and CDR2 SVGIG (reference sequence). The CDR3 DNA is TGTGCCTGGACCCTAGCGGGAGGAGGGACAGATACGCAGTATTTT. Residues: CAWTLAGGGTDTQYF.

The gene calls are TRBV28 and TRBJ1-2, with D possibly matching TRBD1 (5 bases). V lost 10 bases to trimming and J lost 6 bases, with 18 bases between them. Germline V gives CDR1 MDHEN, CDR2 SYDVKM. This CDR3 spans 13 amino acids. CDR3 sequence: CATRDYSVDGYTF. The CDR3 DNA is TGTGCCACCCGGGACTACTCTGTGGATGGCTACACCTTC.

V gene TRBV5-4 combines with J gene TRBJ2-1; 12 nucleotides agree with TRBD2. V was pared by 4 bases and J by 7 bases, with 6 bases of the junction left unmatched. Germline V CDR1 and CDR2: SGHNT, YYREEE (reference sequence). The CDR3 runs to 15 residues. The CDR3 sequence is CASSPPLAGGNEQFF. CDR3 in DNA: TGTGCCAGCAGCCCCCCCCTAGCGGGAGGGAATGAGCAGTTCTTC.

J is TRBJ2-7 and V is TRBV7-2; D is possibly TRBD1 (5 bases). The germline gives CDR1 SGHTA, CDR2 FQGNSA. The V and J ends lost 2 bases and 6 bases respectively, with 14 bases between them. This CDR3 region has 14 residues. The CDR3 protein is CASSLSQGISEQYF. Here the CDR3 DNA reads TGTGCCAGCAGCTTATCCCAGGGTATTAGCGAGCAGTACTTC.

The rearrangement links TRBV5-6 to TRBJ2-1; 7 nucleotides match TRBD2. This CDR3 spans 16 amino acids. The V gene's germline CDR1 is SGHDT and CDR2 YYEEEE. J gave up 7 bases and V 6 bases, and 16 bases lay outside the gene matches. CDR3 in amino acids: CASNKKTSPTPNEQFF. CDR3 coding DNA: TGTGCCAGCAACAAAAAGACTAGCCCAACGCCAAATGAGCAGTTCTTC.

The table lists this clone with a count of one. This chain connects TRBV4-3 to TRBJ1-3; TRBD1 aligns across 10 bases. This CDR3 is built from 17 residues. Germline lookup yields CDR1 LGHNA and CDR2 YSLEER. Trimming took 2 bases from V and 3 from J; bases not matched to a gene: 7. The CDR3 spells CASSQLLGTGVGNTIYF. CDR3 DNA: TGCGCCAGCAGCCAACTCTTAGGGACAGGGGTTGGAAACACCATATATTTT.

This chain joins TRBV7-2 and TRBJ2-7; 7 nucleotides agree with TRBD2. Losses at the gene ends were 7 bases for V and 4 bases for J; bases not matched to a gene: 4. The V gene's germline CDR1 is SGHTA and CDR2 FQGNSA. The CDR3 has 12 residues. CDR3 sequence (DNA): TGTGCCAGCACTCTGGGGGGGTACGAGCAGTACTTC. Translating gives CASTLGGYEQYF.

The chain joins TRBV7-2 to TRBJ2-7; 11 nucleotides align to TRBD2. There are 16 residues in the CDR3. CDR1 is SGHTA and CDR2 is FQGNSA in the germline V gene. After removal of 1 base from V and 1 base from J, the junction contained 3 bases not matched to a gene. In nucleotides, the CDR3 is TGTGCCAGCAGCTTAGTCGCTAGCGGGGGGTCCTACGAGCAGTACTTC. This gives the protein CASSLVASGGSYEQYF.

This chain joins TRBV29-1 and TRBJ2-5; D gene unclear. V lost 7 bases, J lost 2 bases, and 14 bases lay in between. The CDR3 spans 13 residues. Germline values: CDR1 SQVTM, CDR2 ANQGSEA. The CDR3 spells CSALRTRQETQYF. CDR3 in DNA: TGCAGCGCCCTCCGGACCCGACAAGAGACCCAGTACTTC.

V usage is TRBV5-4 and J usage is TRBJ2-1; tentative D call: TRBD2 (5 bases). The V end was cut by 0 bases, the J end by 3 bases, with 10 bases between. The CDR3 totals 15 residues. Germline CDR1 is SGHNT and CDR2 is YYREEE (reference sequence). Here the CDR3 reads CASSLAGGYYNEQFF. CDR3 in DNA: TGTGCCAGCAGCTTGGCCGGCGGGTACTACAATGAGCAGTTCTTC.

This chain joins TRBV18 and TRBJ1-1, with D unresolved. The germline V gene encodes CDR1 KGHSH and CDR2 LQKENI. Deletions cut 6 bases from V and 1 base from J, with 9 bases between. CDR3 length equals 13 residues. The CDR3 sequence: CASSNSKNTEAFF. CDR3 DNA sequence: TGTGCCAGCTCCAACAGCAAGAACACTGAAGCTTTCTTT.

The table lists this clone with a count of one. The V and J genes are TRBV7-2 and TRBJ2-2; D call uncertain. V was pared by 0 bases and J by 6 bases, with 14 bases between. The CDR3 covers 16 residues. CDR1 and CDR2 from the germline V gene are SGHTA and FQGNSA. CDR3: CASSLARRDRAGELFF. In DNA, the CDR3 is TGTGCCAGCAGCTTAGCGCGAAGGGATCGGGCCGGGGAGCTGTTTTTT.

The V gene is TRBV5-1, the J gene TRBJ2-7; possible D gene TRBD1, 5 bases. V lost 0 bases and J 5 bases, leaving 12 bases between the germline ends. Per the germline V gene, CDR1 is SGHRS and CDR2 is YFSETQ. This CDR3 contains 14 residues. CDR3 bases: TGCGCCAGCAGCTTGGGACAGCGCGTCCACGAGCAGTACTTC. Translated, it gives CASSLGQRVHEQYF.